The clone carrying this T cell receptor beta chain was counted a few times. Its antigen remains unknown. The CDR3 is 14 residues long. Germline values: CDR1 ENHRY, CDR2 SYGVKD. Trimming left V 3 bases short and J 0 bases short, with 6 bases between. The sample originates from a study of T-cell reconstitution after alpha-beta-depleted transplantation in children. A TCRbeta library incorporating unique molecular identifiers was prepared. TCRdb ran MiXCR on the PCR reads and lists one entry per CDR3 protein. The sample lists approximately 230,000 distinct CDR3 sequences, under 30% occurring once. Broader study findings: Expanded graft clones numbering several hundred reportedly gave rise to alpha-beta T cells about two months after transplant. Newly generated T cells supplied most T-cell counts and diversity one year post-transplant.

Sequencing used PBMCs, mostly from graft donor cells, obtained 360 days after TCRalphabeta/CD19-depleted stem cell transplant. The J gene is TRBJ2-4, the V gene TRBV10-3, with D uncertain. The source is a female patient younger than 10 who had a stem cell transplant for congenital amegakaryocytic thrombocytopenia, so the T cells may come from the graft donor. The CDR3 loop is CAISEELAKNIQYF. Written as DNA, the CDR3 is TGTGCCATCAGTGAAGAGCTAGCCAAAAACATTCAGTACTTC.